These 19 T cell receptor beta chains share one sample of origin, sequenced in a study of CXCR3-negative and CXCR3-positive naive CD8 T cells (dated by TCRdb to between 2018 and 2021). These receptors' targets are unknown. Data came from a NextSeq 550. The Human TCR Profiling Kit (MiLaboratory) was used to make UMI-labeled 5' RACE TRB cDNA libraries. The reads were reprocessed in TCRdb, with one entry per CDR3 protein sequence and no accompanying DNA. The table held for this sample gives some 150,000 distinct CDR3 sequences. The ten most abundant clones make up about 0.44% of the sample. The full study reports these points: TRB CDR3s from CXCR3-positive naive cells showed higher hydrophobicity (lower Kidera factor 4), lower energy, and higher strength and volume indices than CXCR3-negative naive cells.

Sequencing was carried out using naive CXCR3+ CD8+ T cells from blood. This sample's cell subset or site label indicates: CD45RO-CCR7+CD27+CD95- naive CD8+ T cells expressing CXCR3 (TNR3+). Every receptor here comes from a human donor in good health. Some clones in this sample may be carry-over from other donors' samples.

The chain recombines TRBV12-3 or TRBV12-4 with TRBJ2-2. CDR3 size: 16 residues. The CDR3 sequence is CASRSSGLANTGELFF.

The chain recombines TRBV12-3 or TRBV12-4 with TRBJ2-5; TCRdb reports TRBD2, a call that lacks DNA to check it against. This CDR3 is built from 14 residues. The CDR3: CASSFGGISETQYF.

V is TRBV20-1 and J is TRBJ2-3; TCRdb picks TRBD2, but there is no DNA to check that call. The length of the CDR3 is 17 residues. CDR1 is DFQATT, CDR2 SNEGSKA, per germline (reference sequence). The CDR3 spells CSAATSGGASVTDTQYF.

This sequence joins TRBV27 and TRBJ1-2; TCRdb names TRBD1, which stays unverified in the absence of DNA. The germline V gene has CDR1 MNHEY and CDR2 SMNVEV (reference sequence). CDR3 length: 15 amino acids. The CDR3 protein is CASSLSSGTYYGYTF.

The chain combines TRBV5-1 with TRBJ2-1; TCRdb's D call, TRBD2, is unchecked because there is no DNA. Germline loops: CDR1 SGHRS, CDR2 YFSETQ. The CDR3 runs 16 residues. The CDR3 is CASSLESSGSGHEQFF.

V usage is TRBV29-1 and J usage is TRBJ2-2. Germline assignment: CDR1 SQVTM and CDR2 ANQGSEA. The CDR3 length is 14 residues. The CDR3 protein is CSVEDGDFTGELFF.

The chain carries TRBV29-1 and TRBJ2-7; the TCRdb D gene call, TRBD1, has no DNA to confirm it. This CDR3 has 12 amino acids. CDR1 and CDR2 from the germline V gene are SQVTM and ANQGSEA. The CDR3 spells CSAGTGNYEQYF.

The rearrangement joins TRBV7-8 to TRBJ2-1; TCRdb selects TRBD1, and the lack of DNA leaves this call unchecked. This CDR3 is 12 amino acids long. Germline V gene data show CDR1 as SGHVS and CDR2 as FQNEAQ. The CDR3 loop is CASSQTGDEQFF.

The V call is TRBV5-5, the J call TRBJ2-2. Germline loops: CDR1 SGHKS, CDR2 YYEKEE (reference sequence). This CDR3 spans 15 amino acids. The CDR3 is CASSLERSGTGELFF.

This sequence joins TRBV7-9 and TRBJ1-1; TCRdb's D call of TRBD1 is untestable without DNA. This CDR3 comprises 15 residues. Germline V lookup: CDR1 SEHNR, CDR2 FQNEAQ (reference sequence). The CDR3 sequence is CASSLEYGGGTEAFF. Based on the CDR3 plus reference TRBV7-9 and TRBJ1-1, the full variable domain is DTGVSQNPRHKITKRGQNVTFRCDPISEHNRLYWYRQTLGQGPEFLTYFQNEAQLEKSRLLSDRFSAERPKGSFSTLEIQRTEQGDSAMYLCASSLEYGGGTEAFFGQGTRLTVV.

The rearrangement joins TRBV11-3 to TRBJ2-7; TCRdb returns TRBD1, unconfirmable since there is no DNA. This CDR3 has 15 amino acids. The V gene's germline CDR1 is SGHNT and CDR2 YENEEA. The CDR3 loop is CASSPIGPGGYEQYF.

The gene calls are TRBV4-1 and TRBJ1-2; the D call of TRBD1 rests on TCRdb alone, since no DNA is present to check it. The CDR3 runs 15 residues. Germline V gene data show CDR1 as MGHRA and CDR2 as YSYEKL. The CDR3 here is CASSQGPGHDYGYTF.

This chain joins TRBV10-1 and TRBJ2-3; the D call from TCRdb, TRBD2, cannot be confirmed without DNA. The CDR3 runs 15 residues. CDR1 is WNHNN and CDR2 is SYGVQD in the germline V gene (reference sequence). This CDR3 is CASSDSGGHTDTQYF.

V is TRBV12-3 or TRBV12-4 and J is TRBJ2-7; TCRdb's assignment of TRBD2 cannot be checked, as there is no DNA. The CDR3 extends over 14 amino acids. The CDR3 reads CASSYRLAGYEQYF.

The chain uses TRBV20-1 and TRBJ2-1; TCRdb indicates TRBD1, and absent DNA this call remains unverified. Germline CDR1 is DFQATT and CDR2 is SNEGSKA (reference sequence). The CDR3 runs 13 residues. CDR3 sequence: CSANAGAYNEQFF.

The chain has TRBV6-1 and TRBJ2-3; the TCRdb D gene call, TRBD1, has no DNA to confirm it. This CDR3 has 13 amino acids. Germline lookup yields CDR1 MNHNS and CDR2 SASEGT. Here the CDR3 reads CAISITGYDTQYF.

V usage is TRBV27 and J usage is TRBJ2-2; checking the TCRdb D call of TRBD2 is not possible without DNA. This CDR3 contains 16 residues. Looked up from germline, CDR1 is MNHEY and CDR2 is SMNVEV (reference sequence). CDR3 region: CASSLRLAPNTGELFF.

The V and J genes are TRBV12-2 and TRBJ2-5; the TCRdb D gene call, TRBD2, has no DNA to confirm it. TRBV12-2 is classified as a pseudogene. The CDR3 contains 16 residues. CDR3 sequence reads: CASRPGLAALGETQYF.

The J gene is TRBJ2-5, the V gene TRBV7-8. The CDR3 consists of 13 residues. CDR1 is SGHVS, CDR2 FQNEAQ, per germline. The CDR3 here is CASSLPVGETQYF.